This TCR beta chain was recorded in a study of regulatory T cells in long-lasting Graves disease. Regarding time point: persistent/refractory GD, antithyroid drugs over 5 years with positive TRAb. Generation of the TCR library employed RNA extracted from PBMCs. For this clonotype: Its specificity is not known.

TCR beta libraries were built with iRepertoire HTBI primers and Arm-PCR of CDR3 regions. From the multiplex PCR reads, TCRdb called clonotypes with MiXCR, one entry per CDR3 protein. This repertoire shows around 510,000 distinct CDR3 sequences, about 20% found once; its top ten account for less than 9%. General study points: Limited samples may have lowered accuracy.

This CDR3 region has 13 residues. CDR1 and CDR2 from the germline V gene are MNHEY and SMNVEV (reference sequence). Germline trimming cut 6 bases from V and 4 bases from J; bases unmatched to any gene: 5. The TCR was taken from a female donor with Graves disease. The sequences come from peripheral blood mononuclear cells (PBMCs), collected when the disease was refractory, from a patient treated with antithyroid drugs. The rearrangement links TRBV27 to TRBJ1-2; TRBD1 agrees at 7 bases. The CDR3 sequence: CASSFGTAYGYTF. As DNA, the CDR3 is TGTGCCAGCAGCTTCGGGACAGCCTATGGCTACACCTTC.